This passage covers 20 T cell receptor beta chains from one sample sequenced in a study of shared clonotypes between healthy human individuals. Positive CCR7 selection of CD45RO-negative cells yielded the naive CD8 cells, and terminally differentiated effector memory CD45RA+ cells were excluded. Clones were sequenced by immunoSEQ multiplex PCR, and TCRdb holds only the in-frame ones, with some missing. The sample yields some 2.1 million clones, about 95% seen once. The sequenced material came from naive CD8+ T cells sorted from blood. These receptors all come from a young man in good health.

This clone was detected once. In DNA, the CDR3 is TGTGCCAGCTCTCGGGGATTCTTAGATACGCAGTATTTT. Translating it yields CASSRGFLDTQYF. V is TRBV27 and J is TRBJ2-3; a weak D match, TRBD2 (5 bases). The CDR3 totals 13 residues. With 8 bases removed from V and 5 bases from J, the gap between germline ends came to 14 bases. Germline V CDR1 and CDR2: MNHEY, SMNVEV (reference sequence).

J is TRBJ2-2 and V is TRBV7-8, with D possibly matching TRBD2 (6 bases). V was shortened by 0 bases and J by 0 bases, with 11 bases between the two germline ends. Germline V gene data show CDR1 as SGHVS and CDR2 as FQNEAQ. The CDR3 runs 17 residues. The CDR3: CASSLAREGTNTGELFF. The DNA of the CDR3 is TGTGCCAGCAGCTTAGCGCGGGAAGGGACGAACACCGGGGAGCTGTTTTTT.

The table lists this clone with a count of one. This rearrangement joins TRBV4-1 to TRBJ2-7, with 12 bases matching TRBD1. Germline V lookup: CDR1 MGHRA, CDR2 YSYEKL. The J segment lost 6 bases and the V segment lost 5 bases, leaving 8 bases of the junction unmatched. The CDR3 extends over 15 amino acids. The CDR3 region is CASSDSGTGGSEQYF. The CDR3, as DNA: TGCGCCAGCAGCGATTCCGGGACAGGGGGCTCCGAGCAGTACTTC.

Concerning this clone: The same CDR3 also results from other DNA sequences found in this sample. In DNA form, the CDR3 reads TGTGCCAGCAGCGTAGATAGAGAGACCCAGTACTTC. It yields the protein CASSVDRETQYF. V and J are TRBV9 and TRBJ2-5; no definite D call. Trimming pared 0 bases from V and 4 bases from J, leaving 4 bases between. Germline CDR1 SGDLS, CDR2 YYNGEE. The length of the CDR3 is 12 residues.

CDR3 sequence: CASSLGQGIGELFF. The CDR3 DNA reads as TGTGCCAGCAGCTTGGGACAGGGGATCGGGGAGCTGTTTTTT. The V call is TRBV5-6, the J call TRBJ2-2; 8 nucleotides agree with TRBD1. The trim removed 0 bases at V and 7 bases at J, leaving 2 bases unmatched. Germline CDR1 and CDR2: SGHDT and YYEEEE. The CDR3 is 14 residues long.

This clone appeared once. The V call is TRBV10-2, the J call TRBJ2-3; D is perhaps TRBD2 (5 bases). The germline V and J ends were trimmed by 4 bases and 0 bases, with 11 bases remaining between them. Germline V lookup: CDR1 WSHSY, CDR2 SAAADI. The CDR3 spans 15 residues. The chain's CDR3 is CASSVLAGSTDTQYF. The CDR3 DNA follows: TGCGCCAGCAGTGTTCTTGCGGGTAGCACAGATACGCAGTATTTT.

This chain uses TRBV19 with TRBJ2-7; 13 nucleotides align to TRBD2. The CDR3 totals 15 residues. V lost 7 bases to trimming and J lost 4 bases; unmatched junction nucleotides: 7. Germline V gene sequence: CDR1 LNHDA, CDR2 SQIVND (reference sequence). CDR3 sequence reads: CASTLGTSGAYEQYF. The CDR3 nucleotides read TGTGCCAGTACCCTAGGGACTAGCGGGGCGTACGAGCAGTACTTC.

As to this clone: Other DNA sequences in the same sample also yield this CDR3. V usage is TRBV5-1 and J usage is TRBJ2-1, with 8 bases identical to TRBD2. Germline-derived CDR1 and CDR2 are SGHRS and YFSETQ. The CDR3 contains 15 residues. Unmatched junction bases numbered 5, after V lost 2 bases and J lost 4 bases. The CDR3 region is CASSFAGGPYNEQFF. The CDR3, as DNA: TGCGCCAGCAGCTTCGCGGGAGGACCGTACAATGAGCAGTTCTTC. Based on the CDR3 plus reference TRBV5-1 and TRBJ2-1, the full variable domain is KAGVTQTPRYLIKTRGQQVTLSCSPISGHRSVSWYQQTPGQGLQFLFEYFSETQRNKGNFPGRFSGRQFSNSRSEMNVSTLELGDSALYLCASSFAGGPYNEQFFGPGTRLTVL.

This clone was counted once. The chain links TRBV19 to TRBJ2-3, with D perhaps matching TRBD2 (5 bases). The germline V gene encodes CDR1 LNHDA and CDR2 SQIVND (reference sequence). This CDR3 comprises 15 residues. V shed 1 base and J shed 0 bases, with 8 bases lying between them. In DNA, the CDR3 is TGTGCCAGTAGTATAGGAGGCGGGAGCACAGATACGCAGTATTTT. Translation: CASSIGGGSTDTQYF.

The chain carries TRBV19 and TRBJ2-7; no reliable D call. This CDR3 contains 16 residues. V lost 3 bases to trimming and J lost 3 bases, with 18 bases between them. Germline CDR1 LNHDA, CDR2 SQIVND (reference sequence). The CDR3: CASSMKGIPTFYEQYF. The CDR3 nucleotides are TGTGCCAGTAGTATGAAAGGGATTCCCACCTTCTACGAGCAGTACTTC.

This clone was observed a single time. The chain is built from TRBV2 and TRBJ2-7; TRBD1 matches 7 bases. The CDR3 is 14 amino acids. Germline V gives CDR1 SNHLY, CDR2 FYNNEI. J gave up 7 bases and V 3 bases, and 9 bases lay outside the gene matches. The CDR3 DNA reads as TGTGCCAGCAGTGATGGGGACAGTCCTTGGGAGCAGTACTTC. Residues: CASSDGDSPWEQYF.

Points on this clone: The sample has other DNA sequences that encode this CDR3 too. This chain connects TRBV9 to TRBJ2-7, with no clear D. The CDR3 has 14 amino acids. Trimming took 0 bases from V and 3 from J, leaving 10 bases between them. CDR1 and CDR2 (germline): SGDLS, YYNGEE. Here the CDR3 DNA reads TGTGCCAGCAGCGTAGGACTGGCGGACTACGAGCAGTACTTC. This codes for CASSVGLADYEQYF.

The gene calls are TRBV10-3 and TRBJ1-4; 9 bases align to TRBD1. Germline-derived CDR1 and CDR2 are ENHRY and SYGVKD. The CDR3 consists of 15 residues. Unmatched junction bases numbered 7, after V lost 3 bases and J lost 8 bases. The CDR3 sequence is CAISDQDRGGEKLFF. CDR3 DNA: TGTGCCATCAGTGACCAGGACAGGGGAGGCGAAAAACTGTTTTTT.

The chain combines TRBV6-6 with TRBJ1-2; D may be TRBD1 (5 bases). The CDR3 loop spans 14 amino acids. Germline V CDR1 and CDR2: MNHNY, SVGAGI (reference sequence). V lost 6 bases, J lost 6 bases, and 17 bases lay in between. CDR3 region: CASRPAGGVDGYTF. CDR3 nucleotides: TGTGCCAGCAGACCAGCGGGAGGGGTCGATGGCTACACCTTC.

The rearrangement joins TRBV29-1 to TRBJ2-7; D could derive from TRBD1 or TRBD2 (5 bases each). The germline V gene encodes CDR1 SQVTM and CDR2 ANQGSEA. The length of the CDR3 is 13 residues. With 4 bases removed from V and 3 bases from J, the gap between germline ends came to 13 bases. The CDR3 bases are TGCAGCGTTGTCAATCGAGGGGTCTACGAGCAGTACTTC. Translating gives CSVVNRGVYEQYF.

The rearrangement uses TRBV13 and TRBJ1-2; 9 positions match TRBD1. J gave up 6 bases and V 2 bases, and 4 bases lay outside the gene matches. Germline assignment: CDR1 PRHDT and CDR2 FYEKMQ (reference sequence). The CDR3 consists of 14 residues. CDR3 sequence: CASSLSTGGDGYTF. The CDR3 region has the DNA TGTGCCAGCAGCTTAAGTACAGGGGGCGATGGCTACACCTTC.

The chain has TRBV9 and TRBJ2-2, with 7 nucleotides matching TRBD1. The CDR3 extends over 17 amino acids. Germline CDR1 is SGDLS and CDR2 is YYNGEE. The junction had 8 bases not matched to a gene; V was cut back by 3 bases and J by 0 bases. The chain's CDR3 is CASSESRQGSNTGELFF. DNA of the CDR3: TGTGCCAGCAGCGAGAGCCGACAGGGATCGAACACCGGGGAGCTGTTTTTT.

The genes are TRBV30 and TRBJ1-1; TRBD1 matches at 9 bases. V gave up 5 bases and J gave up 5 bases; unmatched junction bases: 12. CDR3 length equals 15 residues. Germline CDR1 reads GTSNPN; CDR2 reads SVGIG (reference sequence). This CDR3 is CAWGDTGTGQTEAFF. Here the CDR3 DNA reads TGTGCCTGGGGAGATACCGGGACAGGGCAAACTGAAGCTTTCTTT. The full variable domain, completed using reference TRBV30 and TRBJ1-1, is SQTIHQWPATLVQPVGSPLSLECTVEGTSNPNLYWYRQAAGRGLQLLFYSVGIGQISSEVPQNLSASRPQDRQFILSSKKLLLSDSGFYLCAWGDTGTGQTEAFFGQGTRLTVV.

The CDR3 DNA follows: TGTGCCAGCAGTTTTGGTACAGGCGAGCAGTACTTC. Translation gives CASSFGTGEQYF. This chain connects TRBV28 to TRBJ2-7; maybe TRBD1 (5 bases). Trimming shortened V by 3 bases and J by 6 bases, and 9 bases separated the two germline ends. Germline values: CDR1 MDHEN, CDR2 SYDVKM. The CDR3 sequence is 12 residues long.

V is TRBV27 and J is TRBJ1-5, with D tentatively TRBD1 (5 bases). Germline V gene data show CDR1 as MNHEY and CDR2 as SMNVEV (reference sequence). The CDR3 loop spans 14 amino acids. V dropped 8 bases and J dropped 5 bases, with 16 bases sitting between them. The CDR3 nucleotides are TGTGCCAGCGCCCCGAGCGGGGGGTATCAGCCCCAGCATTTT. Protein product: CASAPSGGYQPQHF.